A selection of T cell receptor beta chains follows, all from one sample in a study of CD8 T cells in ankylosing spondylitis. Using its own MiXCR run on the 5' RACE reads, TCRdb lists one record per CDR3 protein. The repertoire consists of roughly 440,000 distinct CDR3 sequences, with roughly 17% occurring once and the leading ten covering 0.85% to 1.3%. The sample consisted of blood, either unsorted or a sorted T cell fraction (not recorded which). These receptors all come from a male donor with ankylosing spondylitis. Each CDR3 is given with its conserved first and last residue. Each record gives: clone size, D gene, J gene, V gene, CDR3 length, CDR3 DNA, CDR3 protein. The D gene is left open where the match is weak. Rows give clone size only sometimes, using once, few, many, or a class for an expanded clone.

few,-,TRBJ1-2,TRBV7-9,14,TGTGCCAGCAGCTTAGGCCCCGAAGGTACGGGCTACACCTTC,CASSLGPEGTGYTF
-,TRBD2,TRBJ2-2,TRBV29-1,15,TGCAGCGTTGGGGCAGGACTAGCAGTTGCCGGGGAGCTGTTTTTT,CSVGAGLAVAGELFF
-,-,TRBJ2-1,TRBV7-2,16,TGTGCCAGCAGCCCCAGGCCTGAAGGATCTTACAATGAGCAGTTCTTC,CASSPRPEGSYNEQFF
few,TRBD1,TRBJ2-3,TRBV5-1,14,TGCGCCAGCAGGTGGACAGGGTCGGCAGATACGCAGTATTTT,CASRWTGSADTQYF
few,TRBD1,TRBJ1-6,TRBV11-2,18,TGTGCCAGCAGCCGGACAGGGACGGGTGGAAACTCTAATTCACCCCTCCACTTT,CASSRTGTGGNSNSPLHF
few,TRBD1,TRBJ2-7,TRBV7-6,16,TGTGCCAGCAGCAACCGACAGGGGGCTTCGCGGGGGGCTCAGTACTTC,CASSNRQGASRGAQYF
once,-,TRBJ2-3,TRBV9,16,TGTGCCAGCAGCGTAGGTGGGCGGACTAGCACAGATACGCAGTATTTT,CASSVGGRTSTDTQYF
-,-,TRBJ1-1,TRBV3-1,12,TGTGCCAGCAGCCGAGTAGGCATCGAAGCTTTCTTT,CASSRVGIEAFF
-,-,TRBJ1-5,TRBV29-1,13,TGCAGCGTTGGCTGGGGGAATAATCAGCCCCAGCATTTT,CSVGWGNNQPQHF
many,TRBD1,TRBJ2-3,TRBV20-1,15,TGCAGTGCGGGGGTCGGGACAGCTAGCACAGATACGCAGTATTTT,CSAGVGTASTDTQYF
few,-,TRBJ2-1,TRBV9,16,TGTGCCAGCAGCGTAGAAGGCAGGGTCGGCTACAATGAGCAGTTCTTC,CASSVEGRVGYNEQFF
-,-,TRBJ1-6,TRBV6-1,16,TGTGCCAGCAGTGATTTAGGGGGAACATATAATTCACCCCTCCACTTT,CASSDLGGTYNSPLHF
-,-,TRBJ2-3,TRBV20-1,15,TGCAGTGCTAGGCTCGGGGGAACTAGCACAGATACGCAGTATTTT,CSARLGGTSTDTQYF
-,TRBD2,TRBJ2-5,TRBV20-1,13,TGCAGTGCTAGAGAACTAGCGGAAGAGACCCAGTACTTC,CSARELAEETQYF
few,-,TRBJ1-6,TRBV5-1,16,TGCGCCAGCAGCTTGCGGGCCGGGAAGGACAATTCACCCCTCCACTTT,CASSLRAGKDNSPLHF
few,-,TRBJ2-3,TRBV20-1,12,TGCAGTGCTACTACAGGGACAGATACGCAGTATTTT,CSATTGTDTQYF
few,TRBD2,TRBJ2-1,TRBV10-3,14,TGTGCCATGGGGACTAGCGGGAGCAGTAGTGAGCAGTTCTTC,CAMGTSGSSSEQFF
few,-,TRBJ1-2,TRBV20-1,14,TGCAGTGCTAACAGGGTAGGAGCTAACTATGGCTACACCTTC,CSANRVGANYGYTF
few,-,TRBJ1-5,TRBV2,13,TGTGCCAGCAGACTGCATAGCAATCAGCCCCAGCATTTT,CASRLHSNQPQHF
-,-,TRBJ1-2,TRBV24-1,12,TGTGCCACCAGTGACAATAACTATGGCTACACCTTC,CATSDNNYGYTF
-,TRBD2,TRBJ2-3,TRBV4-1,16,TGCGCCAGCAGCCCGTTGCTACTAGCGTCCACAGATACGCAGTATTTT,CASSPLLLASTDTQYF
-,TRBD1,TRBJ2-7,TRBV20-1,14,TGCAGTGCTCCTCCCGGGACAGGGCGCCACGAGCAGTACTTC,CSAPPGTGRHEQYF
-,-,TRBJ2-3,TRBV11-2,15,TGTGCCAGCAGCTTAGGTCCGGGACTGGCCGATACGCAGTATTTT,CASSLGPGLADTQYF
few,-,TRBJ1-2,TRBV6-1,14,TGTGCCAGTTTCTGGGCAGCTACTAACTATGGCTACACCTTC,CASFWAATNYGYTF
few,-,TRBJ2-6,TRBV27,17,TGTGCCAGCAGTCTACTAGCACCTACCTCTGGGGCCAACGTCCTGACTTTC,CASSLLAPTSGANVLTF
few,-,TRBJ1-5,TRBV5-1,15,TGCGCCAGCAGCTTGGAGGGAAATATTAATCAGCCCCAGCATTTT,CASSLEGNINQPQHF
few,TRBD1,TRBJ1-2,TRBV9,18,TGTGCCAGCAGCAGTACCGCCCGGGGACAGGGGATCAACTATGGCTACACCTTC,CASSSTARGQGINYGYTF
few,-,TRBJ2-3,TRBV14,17,TGTGCCAGCAGCCTTCGTGCGGTAGCCGAGCAAACAGATACGCAGTATTTT,CASSLRAVAEQTDTQYF
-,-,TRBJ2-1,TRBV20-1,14,TGCAGTGCCCACAGGGCACCCGAGTACAATGAGCAGTTCTTC,CSAHRAPEYNEQFF
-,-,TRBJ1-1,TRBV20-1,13,TGCAGTGCTAATGTCGGGGTGAACACTGAAGCTTTCTTT,CSANVGVNTEAFF
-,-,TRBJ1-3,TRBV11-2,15,TGTGCCAGCAGCCCGACAGTTAGCTCTGGAAACACCATATATTTT,CASSPTVSSGNTIYF
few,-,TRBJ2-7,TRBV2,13,TGTGCCAGCAGTACCTACGAGGCCGGAGAGCAGTACTTC,CASSTYEAGEQYF
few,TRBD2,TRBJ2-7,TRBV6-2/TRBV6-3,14,TGTGCCAGCAGTCTAGGGACTAGCGGGAGAAAGGAGTACTTC,CASSLGTSGRKEYF
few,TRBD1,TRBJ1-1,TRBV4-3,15,TGCGCCAGCAGCCAGAGGCCAGGGGGGCAGACTGAAGCTTTCTTT,CASSQRPGGQTEAFF
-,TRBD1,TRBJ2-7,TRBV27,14,TGTGCCAGCAGCCGGGACAGGGGTTTTCACGAGCAGTACTTC,CASSRDRGFHEQYF
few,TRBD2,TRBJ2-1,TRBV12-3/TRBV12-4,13,TGTGCCAGCAAGCGCGGGGGGGACCGGGTTCAGTTCTTC,CASKRGGDRVQFF
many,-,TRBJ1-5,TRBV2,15,TGTGCCAGCAGGGGAGAAGGGGCAGACAATCAGCCCCAGCATTTT,CASRGEGADNQPQHF
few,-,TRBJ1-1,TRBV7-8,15,TGTGCCAGCAGCTTACGGGGTGGGGGGAACACTGAAGCTTTCTTT,CASSLRGGGNTEAFF
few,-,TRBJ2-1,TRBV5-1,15,TGCGCCAGCAGCCGTGCTACCGGGGTAGAGAATGAGCAGTTCTTC,CASSRATGVENEQFF
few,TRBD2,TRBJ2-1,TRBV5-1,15,TGCGCCAGCAGACCGGAAAGCGGGGCCTACAATGAGCAGTTCTTC,CASRPESGAYNEQFF
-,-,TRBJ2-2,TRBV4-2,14,TGTGCCAGCAGCCATGACGGGGGCACCGGGGAGCTGTTTTTT,CASSHDGGTGELFF
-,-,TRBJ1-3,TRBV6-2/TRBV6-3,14,TGTGCCAGCATCAACGGGGGTACTGGAAACACCATATATTTT,CASINGGTGNTIYF
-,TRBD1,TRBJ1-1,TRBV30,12,TGTGCCTGGGGGACAGGGCGAACTGAAGCTTTCTTT,CAWGTGRTEAFF
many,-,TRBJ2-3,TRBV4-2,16,TGTGCCAGCAGCTCCCAGCTGGATCCTAGCACAGATACGCAGTATTTT,CASSSQLDPSTDTQYF
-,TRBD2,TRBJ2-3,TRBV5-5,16,TGTGCCAGCAGGCCCGGGGGGGGGCCGGGGACAGATACGCAGTATTTT,CASRPGGGPGTDTQYF